Listed below are T cell receptor beta chains from one sample, sequenced in a study of T cells in narcolepsy. Assay: immunoSEQ multiplex PCR; the TCRdb copy retains only in-frame clones and omits some. Here the sample spans tens of thousands of clones, roughly 80% being singletons. The material sequenced was CD45RA- memory CD4+ T cells from PBMCs. The receptors shown here come from a human donor with narcolepsy. Each CDR3 is given with its conserved first and last residue. D genes are given only for firm matches. Clone size is not always given. Where it is, it says once, few, many or a class for expanded clones.

j_call d_call v_call clone_size cdr3_aa cdr3_nt
TRBJ2-5 NA TRBV7-3 NA CASSLGLSAGQTQYF TGTGCCAGCAGCTTAGGGTTGTCCGCCGGCCAGACCCAGTACTTC
TRBJ2-6 NA TRBV19 NA CASSIGHVSGANVLTF TGTGCCAGTAGTATCGGACACGTCTCTGGGGCCAACGTCCTGACTTTC
TRBJ1-4 NA TRBV5-1 NA CASSSDTPNEKLFF TGCGCCAGCAGCTCGGACACTCCTAATGAAAAACTGTTTTTT
TRBJ1-4 NA TRBV9 NA CASSVEGHRTEKLFF TGTGCCAGCAGCGTAGAAGGACACAGGACCGAGAAACTGTTTTTT
TRBJ2-7 NA TRBV5-1 NA CASSSGLSVNEQYF TGCGCCAGCAGCTCGGGCCTCAGTGTGAACGAGCAGTACTTC
TRBJ1-5 NA TRBV19 NA CASNVQGRGQPQHF TGTGCCAGTAACGTACAGGGAAGGGGTCAGCCCCAGCATTTT
TRBJ1-1 NA TRBV7-9 NA CASSTPPQMGGSTEAFF TGTGCCAGCAGCACACCCCCACAAATGGGGGGTTCCACTGAAGCTTTCTTT
TRBJ1-1 NA TRBV5-1 NA CASHKDTGNTEAFF TGCGCCAGCCATAAGGACACCGGAAACACTGAAGCTTTCTTT
TRBJ2-1 NA TRBV14 NA CASSQVGYEQFF TGTGCCAGCAGCCAAGTGGGCTATGAGCAGTTCTTC
TRBJ2-1 TRBD2 TRBV6-4 NA CASKPGLDYNEQFF TGTGCCAGCAAACCGGGACTAGACTACAATGAGCAGTTCTTC
TRBJ1-5 NA TRBV6-1 few CASSEARALNQPQHF TGTGCCAGCAGTGAAGCGCGTGCTCTCAATCAGCCCCAGCATTTT
TRBJ1-2 NA TRBV6-1 NA CASSSDGRNYGYTF TGTGCCAGCTCCTCCGACGGACGGAACTATGGCTACACCTTC
TRBJ1-6 NA TRBV9 NA CASSVELGGRNSPLHF TGTGCCAGCAGCGTAGAGTTGGGGGGAAGGAATTCACCCCTCCACTTT
TRBJ2-1 NA TRBV7-3 NA CASSLMFQDEQFF TGTGCCAGCAGCTTAATGTTCCAGGATGAGCAGTTCTTC
TRBJ2-7 NA TRBV7-9 few CASSLYSSPGEREQYF TGTGCCAGCAGCTTATACAGTAGCCCTGGTGAGAGAGAGCAGTACTTC
TRBJ1-1 NA TRBV27 NA CASHGNRVITEAFF TGTGCCAGCCATGGGAACAGGGTAATTACTGAAGCTTTCTTT
TRBJ1-6 TRBD1 TRBV5-1 NA CASSSGGLNSPLHF TGCGCCAGCAGCTCAGGGGGCCTGAATTCACCCCTCCACTTT
TRBJ1-4 NA TRBV4-1 NA CASSQSGTNEKLFF TGCGCCAGCAGCCAAAGCGGGACTAATGAAAAACTGTTTTTT